This T cell receptor beta chain was retrieved from a study of blood T cell repertoires in COVID-19. The overall study: Collection of acute and convalescent COVID-19 samples took place in the United States, Italy and Spain. The cDNA or gDNA used as material had been derived from T cells, B-cell-depleted T cells, or PBMCs.

The CDR3 runs 13 residues. The germline V gene encodes CDR1 SGHTA and CDR2 FQGNSA. The ends were cut back, 1 base at V and 5 bases at J, with 8 bases in the middle. Per the study methods: Counts of nucleated cells, estimated from reference gene primer amplification, were obtained. The protocol was immunoSEQ multiplex PCR, while the TCRdb copy is restricted to in-frame clones and leaves out a portion. That table furnishes V, J and clone size, whereas the DNA furnished D and trimming. The data show over 40,000 clones, 70% to 85% seen once. This receptor was taken from a woman aged 55-69 years with acute or convalescent COVID-19. The sample was peripheral blood. The V gene is TRBV7-2, the J gene TRBJ2-5, with D uncertain. DNA for the CDR3: TGTGCCAGCAGCTTAGGGAGAGTTGAGACCCAGTACTTC. It yields the protein CASSLGRVETQYF.